Presented here are 15 T cell receptor beta chains from one specimen sequenced in a study of post-analysis software for immune sequencing data. The antigens of these receptors remain unknown. Study-wide results and limits: In patients, TRBV5-6, TRBV5-1 and TRBV20-1 belonged to about five TRBV segments found more frequently than in controls.

The authors incorporated unique molecular identifiers into the TCR beta cDNA libraries. TCRdb re-called the PCR reads through MiXCR, storing one row per CDR3 protein. The sample records approximately 400,000 distinct CDR3 sequences, around 33% being singletons. Material for sequencing was blood. These receptors all stem from a girl aged 5-17 years with multiple sclerosis.

This clonotype was observed a few times. The chain is built from TRBV9 and TRBJ2-7, with TRBD2 matching over 8 bases. The CDR3 runs 15 residues. Per germline, CDR1 SGDLS and CDR2 YYNGEE. V trimming: 3 bases; J trimming: 5 bases; junction bases outside the gene matches: 10. The CDR3 loop is CASSASGTRANEQYF. The CDR3 region has the DNA TGTGCCAGCAGCGCAAGCGGGACTAGAGCGAACGAGCAGTACTTC.

This clonotype was found a few times. V and J are TRBV4-1 and TRBJ1-1; D ambiguous. Trimming removed 0 bases from V and 5 bases from J, with 10 bases in between. The CDR3 is made up of 14 amino acids. Germline V gene lookup returns CDR1 MGHRA and CDR2 YSYEKL. This chain's CDR3 is CASSQDRRPTEAFF. The CDR3 nucleotides are TGCGCCAGCAGCCAAGATCGGCGGCCGACTGAAGCTTTCTTT.

This clonotype was counted between two and nine times. V usage is TRBV12-5 and J usage is TRBJ2-5, with TRBD2 identical over 16 bases. CDR1 and CDR2 (germline): LGHNT, FRNRAP. The CDR3 sequence is 18 residues long. V was clipped by 6 bases and J by 0 bases; unmatched bases: 7. Written as DNA, the CDR3 is TGTGCTAGTGGCCCGGGACTAGCGGGGGGGCCGTACCAAGAGACCCAGTACTTC. As protein: CASGPGLAGGPYQETQYF. Full variable domain (rest looked up from reference TRBV12-5 and TRBJ2-5): DARVTQTPRHKVTEMGQEVTMRCQPILGHNTVFWYRQTMMQGLELLAYFRNRAPLDDSGMPKDRFSAEMPDATLATLKIQPSEPRDSAVYFCASGPGLAGGPYQETQYFGPGTRLLVL.

This clonotype was seen only a few times. The chain is built from TRBV5-1 and TRBJ1-2, with 8 positions matching TRBD1. The CDR3 consists of 15 residues. After removal of 0 bases from V and 4 bases from J, the junction contained 5 bases not matched to a gene. Per the germline V gene, CDR1 is SGHRS and CDR2 is YFSETQ. This chain's CDR3 is CASSLDPTGAYGYTF. DNA for the CDR3: TGCGCCAGCAGCTTGGACCCGACAGGGGCCTATGGCTACACCTTC. Variable domain in full (rest from reference TRBV5-1 and TRBJ1-2): KAGVTQTPRYLIKTRGQQVTLSCSPISGHRSVSWYQQTPGQGLQFLFEYFSETQRNKGNFPGRFSGRQFSNSRSEMNVSTLELGDSALYLCASSLDPTGAYGYTFGSGTRLTVV.

This clonotype has only one observation. The V gene is TRBV5-1, the J gene TRBJ1-5; maybe TRBD1 (6 bases). CDR3 length: 17 residues. In germline, CDR1 is SGHRS, CDR2 YFSETQ. The V end was cut by 4 bases, the J end by 1 base, with 18 bases between. The CDR3 nucleotides are TGCGCCAGCAGCCCGTTTGAGGGGGGAATGAGCAATCAGCCCCAGCATTTT. Protein product: CASSPFEGGMSNQPQHF.

This clonotype was observed a handful of times. The chain combines TRBV2 with TRBJ2-5; 8 nucleotides match TRBD2. CDR3 length equals 15 residues. The germline CDR1 and CDR2 sequences are SNHLY and FYNNEI. With 5 bases clipped from V and 4 bases from J, the junction kept 9 bases outside the gene matches. Here the CDR3 reads CASSPPRAGGETQYF. DNA of the CDR3: TGTGCCAGCAGTCCCCCCCGGGCGGGAGGAGAGACCCAGTACTTC.

This clonotype was seen a few times. This chain connects TRBV7-2 to TRBJ2-2, with D unresolved. V lost 2 bases and J lost 5, with 6 bases in between. The CDR3 runs to 13 residues. Germline V gives CDR1 SGHTA, CDR2 FQGNSA. The CDR3 loop reads CASSLISTGELFF. CDR3 sequence (DNA): TGTGCCAGCAGCTTAATTTCGACCGGGGAGCTGTTTTTT.

This clonotype showed up just a few times. The chain couples TRBV2 to TRBJ2-1; 8 bases are a match to TRBD1. V dropped 6 bases and J dropped 2; count of bases not matched to a gene: 6. The V gene's germline CDR1 is SNHLY and CDR2 FYNNEI. The CDR3 spans 15 residues. This CDR3 is CASSNDRGTYNEQFF. The CDR3 nucleotides read TGTGCCAGCAGCAATGACAGGGGCACCTACAATGAGCAGTTCTTC.

The chain has TRBV7-9 and TRBJ1-4; no clear D gene. Germline V lookup: CDR1 SEHNR, CDR2 FQNEAQ (reference sequence). Trimming left V 0 bases short and J 3 bases short, with 11 bases between. The CDR3 length is 16 residues. Here the CDR3 DNA reads TGTGCCAGCAGCTTAGCCGACCGGGCCCCTAATGAAAAACTGTTTTTT. Translating gives CASSLADRAPNEKLFF.

This clonotype was detected ten times or more. The chain recombines TRBV20-1 with TRBJ1-6; D is unresolved. Germline V lookup: CDR1 DFQATT, CDR2 SNEGSKA (reference sequence). This CDR3 has 17 residues. The V end was cut by 0 bases, the J end by 6 bases, with 18 bases between. CDR3 region: CSARDFLGGMGNSPLHF. In DNA form, the CDR3 reads TGCAGTGCTAGAGATTTTCTTGGAGGGATGGGTAATTCACCCCTCCACTTT.

The V gene is TRBV12-3 or TRBV12-4, the J gene TRBJ2-1, with a weak D call TRBD2 (5 bases). V was clipped by 4 bases and J by 12 bases, with 13 bases between them. This CDR3 region has 12 residues. The CDR3 DNA follows: TGTGCCAGCAGTTATTCGGGTCGGGGGCAGTTCTTC. As protein: CASSYSGRGQFF.

This clonotype was counted a few times. The V gene is TRBV3-1, the J gene TRBJ1-5; 7 positions match TRBD1. The V segment lost 0 bases and the J segment 4 bases; nucleotides outside the gene matches: 0. CDR3 length: 14 residues. Germline V gene lookup returns CDR1 LGHDT and CDR2 YNNKEL (reference sequence). For the CDR3, the DNA is TGTGCCAGCAGCCAAGAGACAGGGAATCAGCCCCAGCATTTT. Translation gives CASSQETGNQPQHF.

The CDR3 DNA follows: TGTGCCAGCCTCCGGGACAGCGCGAACACCGGGGAGCTGTTTTTT. Translation: CASLRDSANTGELFF. The chain employs TRBV5-5 and TRBJ2-2; 7 bases map to TRBD1. V gave up 7 bases and J gave up 0 bases; unmatched junction bases: 6. Germline V gene lookup returns CDR1 SGHKS and CDR2 YYEKEE (reference sequence). This CDR3 comprises 15 residues.

The V gene is TRBV4-1, the J gene TRBJ2-4; TRBD1 matches at 7 bases. The DNA end lines up better with TRBJ2-7; the J call may be wrong. This CDR3 spans 14 amino acids. Looked up from germline, CDR1 is MGHRA and CDR2 is YSYEKL. The CDR3 nucleotides read TGCGCCAGCAGCCAAAGGACAGGCACCTACGAGCAGTACTTC. Its protein is CASSQRTGTYEQYF.

This clonotype appeared many times. V gene TRBV6-5 combines with J gene TRBJ2-5; tentative D call: TRBD1 (7 bases). The germline V gene has CDR1 MNHEY and CDR2 SVGAGI. This CDR3 comprises 14 residues. V lost 2 bases to trimming and J lost 7 bases, with 14 bases between them. The CDR3 sequence is CASSYGQGGGTQYF. Here the CDR3 DNA reads TGTGCCAGCAGTTACGGGCAGGGGGGTGGGACCCAGTACTTC.